This T cell receptor (beta chain) is from a study of blood T cell repertoires in COVID-19. Overall study context: PBMCs, B-cell-depleted T cells, or T cells provided the cDNA or gDNA that made up the material.

Original processing methods: Reference gene primer amplification yielded estimated nucleated cell counts. TCRdb's table, derived via immunoSEQ multiplex PCR, lists solely in-frame clones and lacks some. V, J and clone size derive from that table, while D and trimming were established from the DNA sequence. The sample carries 95,000 to 100,000 clones, 85% recorded once. Germline V gene sequence: CDR1 LNHDA, CDR2 SQIVND (reference sequence). This CDR3 has 18 residues. V dropped 5 bases and J dropped 0; count of bases not matched to a gene: 7. Sequencing was done on a sample of peripheral blood. This sequence originates from a woman in her 70s with active or convalescent COVID-19. The V and J genes are TRBV19 and TRBJ2-1; 13 nucleotides agree with TRBD2. This CDR3 is CASSPGLAGVVSYNEQFF. The CDR3 DNA follows: TGTGCCAGTAGTCCAGGACTAGCGGGGGTTGTCTCCTACAATGAGCAGTTCTTC.